Reported below is one TCR beta chain. What antigen it recognizes has not been identified. No base quality values were provided; no much bigger clone lies one nucleotide off. This entry is derived from a study of cytomegalovirus exposure and HLA in healthy donors (dated by TCRdb to between 2016 and 2019). In terms of the full investigation: In an earlier analysis of approximately 500 of the donors, around 300 Gb of sequence data and 100 million or so unique TCR beta sequences from 150 million to 200 million T cells were reported. An early release covering roughly 600 HLA-typed donors comprised approximately 300 gigabases of sequencing data and approximately 85 million unique TCR sequences. The genetic ancestry cluster associated with self-reported Caucasian donors included about four fifths of the roughly 390 genotyped donors. The study was designed to test whether signatures of past pathogen exposure could be identified by cataloging public T cell receptors. The study used immunosequencing to profile the T cell repertoires of several hundred subjects and linked those repertoires to cytomegalovirus serostatus. In addition to the first cohort of 666 subjects, a separate validation cohort of 130 or so different subjects was used. To predict cytomegalovirus infection status, the study combined high-throughput TCR immunosequencing, statistical association of individual TCRs with disease status, and machine learning. A later analysis re-examined previously published TCR beta repertoires from hundreds of donors and added high-resolution HLA genotyping to investigate patterns of TCR occurrence. In the later analysis, no new phenotypic data were used to find candidate immune exposures; instead, reliance was placed on TCR beta sequences and their occurrence across donors. An earlier analysis of several hundred of the donors applied high-throughput TCR beta sequencing to assess whether each TCR beta V gene segment acted as functional or pseudogenic. Donor age, sex, ethnicity and CMV serostatus were compiled together with the repertoire data. Genome-wide SNP genotypes for about 65% of the roughly 670 donors were used in a later genetic analysis, which treated that subset as a discovery cohort. All discovery cohort repertoires had been generated on a single sequencing platform. Class I and class II HLA loci were covered by the typing at four-digit resolution. Typing coverage differed by locus: A, B, C, DRB1 and DQB1 were typed in roughly 629-630 donors, DQA1 in about 500, DPA1 in around 600, and DPB1 in just under 480. Because of strong linkage in the cohort, roughly five DR-DQ haplotypes were treated as single units for association and clustering. Among roughly 400 genotyped donors of the cohort, an average of approximately 240,000 unique TCR beta nucleotide sequences were sequenced per donor, around a sixth of them non-productive.

Library method: the immunoSEQ multiplex PCR assay. A mixture of 60 forward primers for TCR Vbeta segments and 13 reverse primers for TCR Jbeta segments was used in the multiplex PCR. The CDR3 region of rearranged TCR beta genes was amplified from genomic DNA with a multiplex PCR assay. The Illumina HiSeq System was used to sequence the amplified TCR beta libraries as 87-base-pair reads. Regarding the original processing steps: A later analysis tallied around 82 million unique TCR beta chains across the 600 to 700 repertoires, and approximately 12 million of those chains were shared by two or more donors. Raw reads were error-corrected and collapsed into unique sequences with a nearest-neighbor algorithm that merged closely related sequences to remove PCR and sequencing errors. To assign V, D and J gene segments, CDR3 sequences were aligned to IMGT reference sequences. For a sequence to be retained, at least a six-nucleotide match to both a V gene segment and a J gene segment was required. A rearrangement counted as productive if the CDR3 had no stop codons and remained in frame with V and J, and every other rearrangement counted as non-productive. CDR3 was defined by IMGT convention, running from the second conserved V-encoded cysteine to the conserved J-encoded phenylalanine. In an earlier analysis of more than 550 of the donors, sequences lacking an unambiguous match to a single V gene segment were excluded. An earlier analysis of fewer than 750 of the donors called V segments functional above 56.7% productive rearrangements and segregating when the between-donor standard deviation exceeded 5%. A statistical classification framework was built for diagnosing cytomegalovirus status from the catalog of TCR beta chain sequences. In a later analysis, TCR nucleotide sequences were compared against IMGT/GENE-DB human TR gene sequences so that V and J genes could be assigned. The TCRdist pipeline was used in a later analysis to assign CDR3 sequences and most-parsimonious VDJ recombination scenarios. In a later analysis, each TCR beta chain was defined by its CDR3 amino acid sequence together with its V-gene family, and reads lacking a unique V-gene family were excluded. In a later analysis, 450 to 600 highly shared, low-generation-probability nucleotide sequences were removed to address suspected cross-contamination and a sequencing artifact. A later analysis calculated a clonal expansion index for each public chain from normalized within-repertoire ranks of inferred template counts. In a later analysis, generation probabilities were computed with a VDJ recombination model fitted to out-of-frame rearrangements, and the resulting probabilities were checked against IGoR. In a later analysis, TCR-TCR, TCR-HLA and TCR-CMV co-occurrence was scored with hypergeometric tests, and a repertoire-size bias correction was applied to TCR pairs. In a later analysis, false discovery rates were estimated by permuting HLA or CMV assignments 20 times. In a later analysis, co-occurring TCRs were grouped using DBSCAN, and TCRdist sequence similarity was added for clustering within HLA-allele-positive subsets. Repertoires with fewer than 30,000 or more than 120,000 public chains were left out of co-occurrence clustering, as were roughly five repertoires with anomalous nucleotide sharing. The immuneACCESS repertoire file appears here via TCRdb, limited to in-frame rearrangements. These files lack a portion of the clones; in checked studies, under half of the deficit traces to unresolved V genes, and the cause of the others is not known. That table supplies the V and J calls and clone size; D and trimming were determined from the DNA. In this sample the table shows around 130,000 clones, approximately 80% of which occur a single time. The ten largest account for 2.5% to 3% of the sample.

Summary of the overall study and its limitations: A further reported finding was that TCR beta sequences accurately predicted the HLA-A and HLA-B alleles for most subjects in the first cohort. When HLA alleles, especially DR and DQ, strongly co-occurred, TCR associations were difficult to assign to individual alleles. In a later genetic analysis, a missense DCLRE1C variant was associated with V-gene and J-gene trimming of TCR beta chains, and the association was replicated in an independent cohort. It was suggested by the authors that the approach could potentially be generalized to other disease states and immunological phenotypes. Immune exposure information for the cohort was limited to CMV serostatus. Because counts were too low, roughly 17 rarely observed V segments, including chromosome 9 orphons, were left out of the earlier analysis of 500 to 650 of the donors. In a later analysis, TCR association rates were found to vary across HLA loci, with the most associated TCRs seen for DRB1 alleles and the fewest for HLA-C alleles. Correlated functional status among segregating V segments might reflect linkage disequilibrium, but an unknown experimental factor could not be ruled out. Because HLA typing was missing for some donors at each locus, association tests included only the typed subset. The cohort was sequenced for TCR beta chains only, and without alpha or paired-chain data the features that could be detected were limited. Roughly uniform sequencing depth across donors was assumed in presence/absence analyses, although this assumption may not hold. Some IMGT-functional V segments, including TRBV6-2 and TRBV6-3, could not be told apart with the 87-base-pair reads, so those segments were excluded. A later analysis found that HLA-associated TCR beta chains were more clonally expanded and had lower generation probabilities than equally common non-associated chains. Across donors, most TCR sequences were observed very rarely, whereas some public TCRs were present in many individuals. A later analysis associated about 17,000 TCR beta sequences with specific HLA alleles at a false discovery rate of 0.05. In a later analysis, several top co-occurrence clusters were reported to appear linked to parvovirus B19, influenza, CMV and Epstein-Barr virus. Compared with the roughly 700-donor mean, donors in an Asian-associated ancestry cluster had fewer N-insertions in productive TCRs, according to a later genetic analysis. A cluster of highly shared sequence variants was judged likely to represent a technical artifact of the sequencing pipeline. In vitro tests confirmed that three of the cytomegalovirus-associated TCR beta chains recognize cytomegalovirus antigens. In a later analysis, most CMV-associated TCR beta chains were found to appear HLA-restricted, with HLA associations seemingly driven largely by CMV exposure. In the study, around 160 TCR beta chains were listed as associated with cytomegalovirus. In an earlier analysis of 587 of the donors, most TCR beta V segments appeared in productive rearrangements about 90% or about 30% of the time, broadly matching IMGT annotations. In both the original and validation cohorts, the classifier was reported to diagnose cytomegalovirus status with high specificity and sensitivity.

The cohort consisted of more than 650 healthy bone marrow donors. At the time of sampling, every cohort member was nominally healthy, though immune exposures that went unrecorded were likely present. The donor was CMV seronegative and belonged to the group of 350 or so seronegative cohort members. Each donor provided a peripheral blood sample, and peripheral blood mononuclear cells were used for TCR beta sequencing. The Qiagen DNeasy Blood Extraction Kit was used to extract genomic DNA from the blood cell samples. Reading the germline V gene (reference sequence) gives CDR1 MNHEY and CDR2 SMNVEV. The germline ends are 9 bases apart after V is trimmed by 6 bases and J by 1 base. The CDR3 runs 14 amino acids, cysteine and phenylalanine included. Only the CDR3 DNA stays, 42 bases, in frame from base 1.

The sequence was collected from a young man in good health and CMV-seronegative. The receptor chain draws on TRBV27 and TRBJ2-2; the D gene is perhaps TRBD1, on 6 matching bases. Sequencing was performed on PBMCs. In nucleotides, the sequence is TGTGCCAGCAGCCCGACAGGGAACACCGGGGAGCTGTTTTTT. Translated, it gives CASSPTGNTGELFF.